This note documents a single T cell receptor beta chain sequence. The data derive from a study of T-cell memory formation after mild COVID-19. Study context: Largely donor-specific TCR clusters were found.

After 5'RACE with constant-segment primers, TCR alpha and TCR beta cDNA libraries carrying sample barcodes and UMIs were obtained. TCRdb called the 5' RACE reads again in MiXCR, with one record for every CDR3 protein. The sample includes 4,000 or so distinct CDR3 sequences, about 16% of them seen just once. The CDR3 has 13 residues. Germline lookup yields CDR1 SQVTM and CDR2 ANQGSEA. V dropped 7 bases and J dropped 4 bases, with 16 bases sitting between them. The V and J genes are TRBV29-1 and TRBJ2-5, with D maybe TRBD1 (5 bases). Sequencing used PBMCs or a T cell subset sorted from them (not recorded which). This TCR was sampled from an adult who had mild COVID-19 (a few samples of this study predate the infection). Cell type and time point are not known. The CDR3 region has the DNA TGCAGCGGGAAAACAGGATCCCCAGAGACCCAGTACTTC. Translating gives CSGKTGSPETQYF.